Following are 2 T cell receptor beta chains from one sample sequenced in a study of OX40 agonist ivuxolimab in advanced cancers. TCRdb's copy holds only in-frame clones and misses some; the assay was immunoSEQ multiplex PCR. The sample lists 78,000 or so clones; around 84% were seen once. The material sequenced was CD4+ or CD8+ T cells sorted from blood, taken in a trial of the OX40 agonist ivuxolimab. These receptors came from an adult with an advanced solid tumor such as melanoma, head and neck, liver or kidney cancer.

In this sample, this clone turned up once. V gene TRBV15 combines with J gene TRBJ2-3, with D perhaps matching TRBD1 or TRBD2 (5 bases each). The CDR3 has 18 residues. The V and J ends lost 0 bases and 3 bases respectively, with 19 bases between them. Germline CDR1 and CDR2: LNHNV and YYDKDF (reference sequence). The DNA for the CDR3 is TGTGCCACCAGCAGAGATTTGAGGAGGTTAGGGGCAACAGATACGCAGTATTTT. This gives the protein CATSRDLRRLGATDTQYF.

This CDR3 reads CASSSDTGAEAFF. The CDR3 region has the DNA TGTGCCAGCAGTTCCGACACGGGGGCTGAAGCTTTCTTT. The V and J genes are TRBV27 and TRBJ1-1, with a possible D match to TRBD1 (5 bases). CDR3 length: 13 residues. Trimming removed 4 bases from V and 6 bases from J, with 12 bases in between. From germline, CDR1 is MNHEY and CDR2 SMNVEV (reference sequence).